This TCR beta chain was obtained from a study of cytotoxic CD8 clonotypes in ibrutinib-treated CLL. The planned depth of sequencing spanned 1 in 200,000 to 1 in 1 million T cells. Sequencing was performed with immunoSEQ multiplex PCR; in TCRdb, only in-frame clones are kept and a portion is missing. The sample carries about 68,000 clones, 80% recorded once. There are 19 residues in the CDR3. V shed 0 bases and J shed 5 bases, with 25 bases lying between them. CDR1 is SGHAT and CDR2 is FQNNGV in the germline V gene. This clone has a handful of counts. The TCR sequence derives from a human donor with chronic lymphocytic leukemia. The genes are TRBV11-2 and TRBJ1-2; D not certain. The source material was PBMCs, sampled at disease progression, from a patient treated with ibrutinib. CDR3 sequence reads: CASSLDPWSTLTGDYGYTF. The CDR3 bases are TGTGCCAGCAGCTTAGATCCGTGGTCAACCCTCACCGGAGATTATGGCTACACCTTC.